This T cell receptor beta chain was observed in a study of cytomegalovirus exposure and HLA in healthy donors (dated 2017 in TCRdb). Describing the broader study: An earlier analysis of 587 of the donors reported approximately 260 Gb of sequence data and 117 million unique TCR beta sequences obtained from approximately 180 million T cells. To study patterns of TCR occurrence, a later analysis re-analyzed previously published TCR beta repertoires from 550 to 800 donors and added high-resolution HLA genotyping. An early release covering roughly 640 HLA-typed donors comprised about 310 gigabases of sequencing data and tens of millions of unique TCR sequences. Typing coverage varied by locus: about 629-640 donors for A, B, C, DRB1 and DQB1; roughly 560 for DQA1; more than 600 for DPA1; 450 to 480 for DPB1. Along with the approximately 700-subject first cohort, a separate validation cohort of over 90 different subjects was used. To decide whether each TCR beta V gene segment behaved as functional or pseudogenic, an earlier analysis of some 540 of the donors relied on high-throughput TCR beta sequencing. Both class I and class II loci were covered by HLA typing, at four-digit resolution. Rather than drawing on any new phenotypic data, the later analysis identified candidate immune exposures from TCR beta sequences and the way those sequences occurred across donors. Several DR-DQ haplotypes were treated as single units for association and clustering because of strong linkage in the cohort. A later genetic analysis took genome-wide SNP genotypes for about 55% of the 666 donors and used that subset as a discovery cohort. The T cell repertoires of around 730 subjects were profiled by immunosequencing and related to cytomegalovirus serostatus. The study combined high-throughput TCR immunosequencing, statistical association of individual TCRs with disease status, and machine learning to predict cytomegalovirus infection status. Of the approximately 370 genotyped donors, 81% were placed in the genetic ancestry cluster associated with self-reported Caucasian donors. Among several hundred genotyped donors of the cohort, an average of around 250,000 unique TCR beta nucleotide sequences was sequenced per donor, of which about 19% were non-productive. Every discovery cohort repertoire had been produced on one sequencing platform. Alongside the repertoire data, information on donor age, sex, ethnicity and CMV serostatus was compiled. The study aimed to test whether cataloging public T cell receptors could reveal signatures of past pathogen exposure. Paper-wide results and their limitations: Over 15 rarely observed V segments, including chromosome 9 orphons, were excluded from the earlier analysis of approximately 500 of the donors because counts were too low. In a later analysis, most CMV-associated TCR beta chains were found to appear HLA-restricted, with HLA associations seemingly driven largely by CMV exposure. Specific HLA alleles were associated with over 15,000 TCR beta sequences at a false discovery rate of 0.05 in a later analysis. Across donors, most TCR sequences were observed very rarely, whereas some public TCRs were present in many individuals. According to the authors, the approach could potentially be generalized to other disease states and immunological phenotypes. Because the 87-base-pair reads could not distinguish some IMGT-functional V segments, including TRBV6-2 and TRBV6-3, those segments were excluded. For the cohort, immune exposure information was limited to CMV serostatus. An association between a missense DCLRE1C variant and V-gene and J-gene trimming of TCR beta chains was found in a later genetic analysis and replicated in an independent cohort. A further reported finding was that TCR beta sequences accurately predicted the HLA-A and HLA-B alleles for most subjects in the first cohort. Several of the top co-occurrence clusters appeared to be linked to parvovirus B19, influenza, CMV and Epstein-Barr virus, according to a later analysis. A later analysis found that TCR association rates varied across HLA loci, with DRB1 alleles showing the most associated TCRs and HLA-C alleles the fewest. When HLA alleles, especially DR and DQ, strongly co-occurred, attributing TCR associations to individual alleles was difficult. Compared with the roughly 670-donor mean, donors in an Asian-associated ancestry cluster had fewer N-insertions in productive TCRs, according to a later genetic analysis. Broadly in line with IMGT annotations, most TCR beta V segments showed up in productive rearrangements about 87% or about 30% of the time in an earlier analysis of 587 of the donors. In vitro tests confirmed that a few of the cytomegalovirus-associated TCR beta chains recognize cytomegalovirus antigens. Correlated functional status among segregating V segments might reflect linkage disequilibrium, but an unknown experimental factor could not be ruled out. Roughly uniform sequencing depth across donors was assumed in presence/absence analyses, although this assumption may not hold. This cohort had only TCR beta chains sequenced, and the lack of alpha or paired-chain data limited which features could be detected. A group of highly shared sequence variants was considered likely to be a technical artifact of the sequencing pipeline. Because some donors lacked HLA typing at each locus, the association tests relied only on the typed subset. The classifier was reported to diagnose cytomegalovirus status with high specificity and sensitivity in both the original cohort and the validation cohort. In a later analysis, HLA-associated TCR beta chains showed more clonal expansion and lower generation probabilities than non-associated chains that were equally common. In the study, some 160 TCR beta chains were listed as associated with cytomegalovirus.

The cohort was made up of several hundred healthy bone marrow donors. At the time of sampling, every cohort member was nominally healthy, though immune exposures that went unrecorded were likely present. The donor was CMV seronegative and was included in the group of 352 seronegative cohort members. A peripheral blood sample was collected from each donor, and TCR beta sequencing was performed on peripheral blood mononuclear cells. Genomic DNA was extracted from the blood cell samples with the Qiagen DNeasy Blood Extraction Kit. Trimming at the junction amounts to 0 bases on V and 2 bases on J, and the germline ends lie 4 bases apart. The germline V gene (reference sequence) yields MNHEY for CDR1 and SMNVEV for CDR2. Reading from cysteine to phenylalanine, the CDR3 counts 13 amino acids. The retained sequence is limited to the CDR3, 39 bases, with the frame set at the first base. Libraries were built with the immunoSEQ multiplex PCR assay. For the multiplex PCR, a mixture combining 60 forward primers for TCR Vbeta segments and 13 reverse primers for TCR Jbeta segments was used. The CDR3 region of rearranged TCR beta genes was amplified from genomic DNA by a multiplex PCR assay. The amplified TCR beta libraries were sequenced on the Illumina HiSeq System as 87-base-pair reads. In the source study's methods: In a later analysis, roughly 80 million unique TCR beta chains were counted across the 666 repertoires, and around 10 million of these chains were shared by at least two donors. Raw reads were error-corrected and collapsed into unique sequences by a nearest-neighbor algorithm in which closely related sequences were merged to remove PCR and sequencing errors. V, D and J gene segments were assigned by aligning CDR3 sequences to IMGT reference sequences. Each retained sequence needed at least a six-nucleotide match to both a V gene segment and a J gene segment. Rearrangements were classified as productive when the CDR3 lacked stop codons and remained in frame with V and J, and all other rearrangements were classified as non-productive. CDR3 was defined by IMGT convention, running from the second conserved V-encoded cysteine to the conserved J-encoded phenylalanine. The earlier analysis of fewer than 700 of the donors excluded sequences that lacked an unambiguous match to a single V gene segment. An earlier analysis of fewer than 650 of the donors classified V segments as functional when productive rearrangements were above 56.7% and as segregating when the standard deviation between donors was above 5%. A statistical classification framework was built to diagnose cytomegalovirus status from the catalog of TCR beta chain sequences. V and J gene assignment, in a later analysis, came from comparing TCR nucleotide sequences with IMGT/GENE-DB human TR gene sequences. A later analysis assigned CDR3 sequences and most-parsimonious VDJ recombination scenarios with the TCRdist pipeline. In a later analysis, every TCR beta chain was defined by the combination of its CDR3 amino acid sequence and its V-gene family, and reads without a unique V-gene family were dropped. To address suspected cross-contamination and a sequencing artifact, a later analysis removed several hundred highly shared, low-generation-probability nucleotide sequences. In a later analysis, a clonal expansion index was calculated for each public chain from normalized within-repertoire ranks of inferred template counts. A later analysis computed generation probabilities with a VDJ recombination model fitted to out-of-frame rearrangements, and checked the results against IGoR. A later analysis scored TCR-TCR, TCR-HLA and TCR-CMV co-occurrence with hypergeometric tests, applying a repertoire-size bias correction to TCR pairs. False discovery rates were estimated in a later analysis by permuting HLA or CMV assignments 20 times. A later analysis grouped co-occurring TCRs with DBSCAN, adding TCRdist sequence similarity when clustering within HLA-allele-positive subsets. Repertoires with fewer than 30,000 or more than 120,000 public chains, plus five repertoires with anomalous nucleotide sharing, were excluded from co-occurrence clustering. TCRdb retrieved this table from immuneACCESS and kept in-frame rearrangements only. Not all clones are present; in checked studies, unresolved V genes account for under half, and no reason is known for the remainder. V and J calls and clone size come straight from that table; D and trimming were deduced from the DNA. Here the sample has 100,000 to 150,000 clones; approximately 80% occur a single time. The ten largest clones add up to roughly 3.5% of the sample.

Notes on this clone: Its cognate antigen has yet to be identified. Base quality data are lacking; no much larger clone is found one base away.

The sample taken for sequencing was PBMCs. This TCR came from a man in his forties or fifties in good health and CMV-seronegative. The sequence is built from TRBV27 and TRBJ1-2; no confident D gene assignment can be made. The CDR3 region: CASSLSQNYGYTF. The DNA sequence follows: TGTGCCAGCAGTTTATCCCAGAACTATGGCTACACCTTC.